These 5 T cell receptor beta chains originate from one sample sequenced in a study of control samples from healthy donors and cancer patients. Generated by immunoSEQ multiplex PCR, the TCRdb table keeps only in-frame clones and is missing some. Here the sample spans fewer than 200,000 clones, about 86% being singletons. The sequencing sample was made of blood. The receptors originated from a woman under 40 in good health.

The chain recombines TRBV18 with TRBJ2-3; D remains ambiguous. V lost 2 bases and J lost 1, with 16 bases in between. The CDR3 is 17 amino acids. Germline lookup yields CDR1 KGHSH and CDR2 LQKENI. As DNA, the CDR3 is TGTGCCAGCTCACCAAAAGTGGTGGGGTGGGGCACAGATACGCAGTATTTT. This gives the protein CASSPKVVGWGTDTQYF.

This chain connects TRBV5-4 to TRBJ2-6, with TRBD1 matching over 7 bases. Per germline, CDR1 SGHNT and CDR2 YYREEE (reference sequence). The CDR3 extends over 14 amino acids. V shed 0 bases, J shed 8 bases, and the junction held 2 bases outside the gene matches. The CDR3 loop reads CASSLADRSNVLTF. The CDR3 coding sequence is TGTGCCAGCAGCTTGGCGGACAGGTCCAACGTCCTGACTTTC.

J is TRBJ2-6 and V is TRBV28; no clear D gene. V lost 5 bases and J lost 0, with 17 bases in between. CDR3 length equals 18 residues. From germline, CDR1 is MDHEN and CDR2 SYDVKM. For the CDR3, the DNA is TGTGCCAGCAGTCCCGCCCGGAAGCCAAACTCTGGGGCCAACGTCCTGACTTTC. Residues: CASSPARKPNSGANVLTF.

The CDR3 reads CASSEAPSYEQYF. The CDR3 bases are TGTGCCAGCAGTGAAGCACCTAGCTACGAGCAGTACTTC. This chain connects TRBV2 to TRBJ2-7; D uncertain. Trimming took 0 bases from V and 3 from J, leaving 6 bases between them. CDR3 length: 13 amino acids. The germline CDR1 and CDR2 sequences are SNHLY and FYNNEI.

The chain joins TRBV3-1 (or the pseudogene TRBV3-2) to TRBJ1-1; 8 nucleotides line up with TRBD1. Germline loops: CDR1 LGHDT, CDR2 YNNKEL (reference sequence). The V and J ends lost 1 base and 4 bases, in that order; junction bases with no gene match: 5. This CDR3 is built from 15 residues. This CDR3 reads CASSQAQGAGTEAFF. The CDR3 DNA is TGTGCCAGCAGCCAAGCCCAGGGGGCAGGCACTGAAGCTTTCTTT.